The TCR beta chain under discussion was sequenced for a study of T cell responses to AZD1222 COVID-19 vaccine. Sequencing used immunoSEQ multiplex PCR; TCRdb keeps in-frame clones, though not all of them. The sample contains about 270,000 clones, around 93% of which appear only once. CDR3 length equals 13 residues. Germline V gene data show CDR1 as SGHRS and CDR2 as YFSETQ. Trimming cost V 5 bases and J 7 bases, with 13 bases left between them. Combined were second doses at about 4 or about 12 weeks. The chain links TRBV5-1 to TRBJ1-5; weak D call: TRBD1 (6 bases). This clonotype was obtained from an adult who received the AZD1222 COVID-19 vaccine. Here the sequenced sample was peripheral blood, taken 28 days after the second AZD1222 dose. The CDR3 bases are TGCGCCAGCAGTCCGGACAGATTCCAGCCCCAGCATTTT. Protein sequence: CASSPDRFQPQHF.